Below, 30 T cell receptor beta chains from the same sample are listed, as sequenced in a study of response to subunit inactivated influenza vaccine. TCRdb passed the RT-PCR reads through MiXCR, listing each CDR3 protein once. The table includes hundreds of thousands of distinct CDR3 sequences, 14% detected once. The sequenced sample was PBMCs from blood, obtained roughly 15 days before vaccination. All receptors come from a man in his fifties who received an inactivated influenza vaccine.

A few counts support this clonotype. The rearrangement uses TRBV11-3 and TRBJ1-1; D remains ambiguous. CDR3 size: 13 residues. Germline lookup yields CDR1 SGHNT and CDR2 YENEEA. V gave up 5 bases and J gave up 5 bases, with 12 bases separating them. CDR3 protein: CASSPTMETEAFF. CDR3 DNA: TGTGCCAGCAGCCCGACAATGGAAACTGAAGCTTTCTTT.

This clonotype has just a few counts. The chain couples TRBV10-3 to TRBJ2-5, with D perhaps TRBD2 (5 bases). The germline CDR1 and CDR2 sequences are ENHRY and SYGVKD. This CDR3 spans 13 amino acids. Trimming pared 5 bases from V and 5 bases from J, leaving 12 bases between. CDR3 nucleotide sequence: TGTGCCATCAGTAATGGTGAGCGGGAGACCCAGTACTTC. This codes for CAISNGERETQYF.

The chain employs TRBV4-3 and TRBJ2-5; D is possibly TRBD1 (6 bases). Looked up from germline, CDR1 is LGHNA and CDR2 is YSLEER. CDR3 length: 15 amino acids. Trimming removed 3 bases from V and 3 bases from J, with 14 bases in between. CDR3 sequence reads: CASSHSLGTKETQYF. DNA for the CDR3: TGCGCCAGCAGCCACTCCTTGGGGACAAAAGAGACCCAGTACTTC.

There are a few counts of this clonotype. CDR3 amino acids: CAISEDLGQMQETQYF. The CDR3 DNA follows: TGTGCCATCAGTGAAGATCTTGGGCAGATGCAAGAGACCCAGTACTTC. The V call is TRBV10-3, the J call TRBJ2-5; the D is unclear. Germline CDR1 ENHRY, CDR2 SYGVKD. The ends were cut back, 3 bases at V and 2 bases at J, with 16 bases in the middle. CDR3 length: 16 amino acids.

The chain links TRBV6-2 or TRBV6-3 to TRBJ2-3, with 8 bases identical to TRBD2. Trimming took 2 bases from V and 2 from J; bases not matched to a gene: 15. CDR1 and CDR2 from the germline V gene are MNHEY and SVGEGT. The CDR3 extends over 19 amino acids. In DNA, the CDR3 is TGTGCCAGCAGTTACAGCAGTACGCAGCCAGCGGGAGCCACAGATACGCAGTATTTT. This translates into CASSYSSTQPAGATDTQYF.

This clonotype has more than one count but fewer than ten. The chain uses TRBV6-1 and TRBJ2-1, with 10 bases matching TRBD2. The J segment lost 9 bases and the V segment lost 5 bases, leaving 7 bases of the junction unmatched. Germline values: CDR1 MNHNS, CDR2 SASEGT. This CDR3 has 14 amino acids. The CDR3 DNA sequence: TGTGCCAGCAGTCCCCGGGGGACTAGCGTTGAGCAGTTCTTC. This sequence encodes CASSPRGTSVEQFF.

This clonotype occurred a few times. The chain uses TRBV6-5 and TRBJ2-4; 10 bases line up with TRBD2. The CDR3 spans 16 residues. Germline CDR1 MNHEY, CDR2 SVGAGI. V trimming: 4 bases; J trimming: 1 base; junction bases outside the gene matches: 4. The CDR3 region is CASSFLLAGAKNIQYF. In DNA, the CDR3 is TGTGCCAGCAGTTTTTTACTAGCGGGGGCCAAAAACATTCAGTACTTC.

This clonotype was seen many times. This sequence joins TRBV20-1 and TRBJ2-5, with D maybe TRBD2 (6 bases). CDR1 DFQATT and CDR2 SNEGSKA come from the germline V gene (reference sequence). CDR3 size: 15 residues. V lost 0 bases and J 2 bases, leaving 13 bases between the germline ends. The CDR3 here is CSARDLGRGQETQYF. CDR3 DNA: TGCAGTGCTAGAGATCTCGGGCGGGGTCAAGAGACCCAGTACTTC.

The chain has TRBV29-1 and TRBJ2-7, with unresolved D. The length of the CDR3 is 13 residues. Between the trimmed V and J ends, which lost 0 bases and 1 base, there was a span of 7 bases. CDR1 is SQVTM, CDR2 ANQGSEA, per germline. DNA for the CDR3: TGCAGCGTTGAAGATCCTTCGTCCTACGAGCAGTACTTC. It translates to CSVEDPSSYEQYF.

This chain connects TRBV15 to TRBJ2-6, with D unclear. Trimming stripped 0 bases from V and 0 bases from J, with 12 bases between. The CDR3 spans 18 residues. Germline values: CDR1 LNHNV, CDR2 YYDKDF (reference sequence). The CDR3 protein is CATSRDPPIGSGANVLTF. The CDR3 nucleotides read TGTGCCACCAGCAGAGATCCCCCGATTGGCTCTGGGGCCAACGTCCTGACTTTC.

This clonotype was seen a handful of times. The CDR3 bases are TGTGCCAGTAGTATACGTTGGGTAAGCAATGAAGCTTTCTTT. As protein: CASSIRWVSNEAFF. The chain employs TRBV19 and TRBJ1-1; D gene uncertain. The ends were cut back, 2 bases at V and 7 bases at J, with 14 bases in the middle. This CDR3 is 14 amino acids long. The V gene's germline CDR1 is LNHDA and CDR2 SQIVND (reference sequence).

The chain is built from TRBV20-1 and TRBJ2-3, with TRBD2 identical over 8 bases. The ends lost 5 bases at V and 4 bases at J; junction bases unmatched: 11. The V gene's germline CDR1 is DFQATT and CDR2 SNEGSKA (reference sequence). The CDR3 is 15 residues long. The CDR3 DNA sequence: TGCAGTGCTCACCCAGCGGGAGCAGTTCCAGATACGCAGTATTTT. This translates into CSAHPAGAVPDTQYF.

The chain links TRBV12-3 or TRBV12-4 to TRBJ1-2, with D maybe TRBD1 (5 bases). The CDR3 totals 14 residues. Trimming shortened V by 3 bases and J by 2 bases, and 10 bases separated the two germline ends. In DNA form, the CDR3 reads TGTGCCAGCAGTTTTCAGGGTGGAAACTATGGCTACACCTTC. Amino acid sequence: CASSFQGGNYGYTF.

This chain links TRBV27 with TRBJ2-7; TRBD1 is a possible D gene (6 bases). This CDR3 is built from 13 residues. Germline assignment: CDR1 MNHEY and CDR2 SMNVEV (reference sequence). V lost 3 bases and J lost 4, with 10 bases in between. CDR3 bases: TGTGCCAGCAGTTTCTTAGGGACATACGAGCAGTACTTC. It specifies CASSFLGTYEQYF.

The rearrangement links TRBV20-1 to TRBJ2-1, with D possibly matching TRBD2 (6 bases). Germline CDR1 is DFQATT and CDR2 is SNEGSKA (reference sequence). This CDR3 comprises 16 residues. The V gene lost 6 bases and the J gene lost 8 bases, with 26 bases spanning the gap. The CDR3 reads CSAAALAPPPEDEQFF. CDR3 coding DNA: TGCAGTGCAGCAGCCCTAGCGCCTCCCCCCGAGGATGAGCAGTTCTTC.

This chain links TRBV29-1 with TRBJ2-7, with 7 bases that match TRBD1. The germline V gene encodes CDR1 SQVTM and CDR2 ANQGSEA. The CDR3 runs to 13 residues. J lost 3 bases, V lost 5 bases, and 7 bases had no gene match. The CDR3 loop reads CSVRTGLSYEQYF. The CDR3 DNA reads as TGCAGCGTTAGGACAGGCCTCAGCTACGAGCAGTACTTC.

This clonotype has just a few counts. The J gene is TRBJ1-2, the V gene TRBV4-3; perhaps TRBD1 as D (6 bases). This CDR3 comprises 15 residues. The ends were cut back, 0 bases at V and 3 bases at J, with 11 bases in the middle. Germline V gene data show CDR1 as LGHNA and CDR2 as YSLEER. The CDR3 nucleotides read TGCGCCAGCAGCCAAGAGGTTGGGACACACTATGGCTACACCTTC. Amino acids: CASSQEVGTHYGYTF.

This clonotype turned up a few times. This chain links TRBV4-2 with TRBJ2-3; no definite D call. The CDR3 covers 13 residues. Deletions cut 1 base from V and 7 bases from J, with 9 bases between. Per the germline V gene, CDR1 is LGHNA and CDR2 is YNFKEQ. CDR3 residues: CASSQGLENTQYF. The CDR3 nucleotides read TGTGCCAGCAGCCAAGGGTTGGAAAATACGCAGTATTTT.

This sequence joins TRBV5-1 and TRBJ2-3; 8 bases fit TRBD2. V was clipped by 0 bases and J by 6 bases; unmatched bases: 3. Per germline, CDR1 SGHRS and CDR2 YFSETQ. This CDR3 spans 14 amino acids. This CDR3 is CASSLASSGDTQYF. The DNA for the CDR3 is TGCGCCAGCAGCTTGGCATCTAGCGGGGATACGCAGTATTTT.

The rearrangement uses TRBV6-2 or TRBV6-3 and TRBJ2-2, with 9 bases aligning to TRBD1. The germline V gene encodes CDR1 MNHEY and CDR2 SVGEGT. This CDR3 has 16 amino acids. Losses at the gene ends were 2 bases for V and 6 bases for J; bases not matched to a gene: 7. CDR3 sequence: CASSYRQGVLSGELFF. The CDR3 region has the DNA TGTGCCAGCAGTTACCGACAGGGGGTTTTATCCGGGGAGCTGTTTTTT.

The chain links TRBV6-5 to TRBJ2-1; 9 positions agree with TRBD1. Germline loops: CDR1 MNHEY, CDR2 SVGAGI. V trimming: 4 bases; J trimming: 1 base; junction bases outside the gene matches: 5. This CDR3 has 16 amino acids. CDR3 region: CASSSDRGKSYNEQFF. CDR3 sequence (DNA): TGTGCCAGCAGTTCGGACAGGGGAAAGTCCTACAATGAGCAGTTCTTC.

This clonotype was picked up many times. The chain couples TRBV2 to TRBJ2-1; possibly TRBD1 for D (6 bases). From germline, CDR1 is SNHLY and CDR2 FYNNEI. The ends were cut back, 5 bases at V and 0 bases at J, with 14 bases in the middle. The CDR3 is made up of 16 amino acids. As DNA, the CDR3 is TGTGCCAGCAGTAGACGACAGGCCCGCTCCTACAATGAGCAGTTCTTC. It codes for CASSRRQARSYNEQFF.

There are a few counts of this clonotype. J is TRBJ2-7 and V is TRBV12-3 or TRBV12-4, with 7 bases that match TRBD2. The ends lost 3 bases at V and 6 bases at J; junction bases unmatched: 8. This CDR3 is 14 amino acids long. CDR3 amino acids: CASSFATSPSEQYF. The CDR3, as DNA: TGTGCCAGCAGTTTCGCGACTAGCCCCTCCGAGCAGTACTTC.

This clonotype showed up many times. The CDR3, as DNA: TGTGCCTGGAGTGTAGGGAGGAGCTCCTACAATGAGCAGTTCTTC. Amino acid sequence: CAWSVGRSSYNEQFF. The chain carries TRBV30 and TRBJ2-1, with a possible D match to TRBD2 (6 bases). Deletions cut 0 bases from V and 0 bases from J, with 9 bases between. Germline V lookup: CDR1 GTSNPN, CDR2 SVGIG (reference sequence). This CDR3 region has 15 residues.

The V call is TRBV4-1, the J call TRBJ2-5, with TRBD2 as a possible D gene (5 bases). The germline V gene encodes CDR1 MGHRA and CDR2 YSYEKL. The CDR3 length is 19 residues. Trimming pared 4 bases from V and 1 base from J, leaving 25 bases between. The CDR3 sequence: CASSLAIVRARTIQETQYF. The DNA of the CDR3 is TGCGCCAGCAGCCTAGCTATTGTGAGGGCTCGCACTATCCAAGAGACCCAGTACTTC.

The chain joins TRBV4-2 to TRBJ2-5, with D unresolved. The germline CDR1 and CDR2 sequences are LGHNA and YNFKEQ. V was pared by 1 base and J by 2 bases, with 11 bases between. The CDR3 is 15 amino acids. The CDR3 DNA reads as TGTGCCAGCAGCCAAGGTAGTGGCAGGCAAGAGACCCAGTACTTC. Translating it yields CASSQGSGRQETQYF.

The chain recombines TRBV18 with TRBJ1-5; D remains ambiguous. V was pared by 3 bases and J by 1 base, with 13 bases between. In germline, CDR1 is KGHSH, CDR2 LQKENI. The CDR3 totals 16 residues. In nucleotides, the CDR3 is TGTGCCAGCTCACCGAGGACCCTAAAGAGCAATCAGCCCCAGCATTTT. It specifies CASSPRTLKSNQPQHF.

This clonotype was picked up a small number of times. The chain has TRBV20-1 and TRBJ2-7; 10 bases match TRBD1. The CDR3 sequence is 14 residues long. V dropped 0 bases and J dropped 8; count of bases not matched to a gene: 7. The germline CDR1 and CDR2 sequences are DFQATT and SNEGSKA (reference sequence). This CDR3 reads CSAREGTGVEKQYF. CDR3 in DNA: TGCAGTGCTAGAGAGGGGACAGGGGTCGAAAAGCAGTACTTC.

This chain joins TRBV15 and TRBJ2-2, with TRBD1 identical over 11 bases. The CDR3 runs to 16 residues. The J segment lost 4 bases and the V segment lost 5 bases, leaving 6 bases of the junction unmatched. Per the germline V gene, CDR1 is LNHNV and CDR2 is YYDKDF (reference sequence). The CDR3 here is CATSGQGARVTGELFF. CDR3 DNA: TGTGCCACCAGCGGACAGGGGGCGAGGGTCACCGGGGAGCTGTTTTTT.

This clonotype was observed a few times. This chain connects TRBV12-3 or TRBV12-4 to TRBJ2-3; D call uncertain. The CDR3 length is 15 residues. V was shortened by 2 bases and J by 0 bases, with 9 bases between the two germline ends. CDR3 amino acids: CASSLPDSSTDTQYF. CDR3 DNA sequence: TGTGCCAGCAGTTTACCGGATTCTAGCACAGATACGCAGTATTTT.